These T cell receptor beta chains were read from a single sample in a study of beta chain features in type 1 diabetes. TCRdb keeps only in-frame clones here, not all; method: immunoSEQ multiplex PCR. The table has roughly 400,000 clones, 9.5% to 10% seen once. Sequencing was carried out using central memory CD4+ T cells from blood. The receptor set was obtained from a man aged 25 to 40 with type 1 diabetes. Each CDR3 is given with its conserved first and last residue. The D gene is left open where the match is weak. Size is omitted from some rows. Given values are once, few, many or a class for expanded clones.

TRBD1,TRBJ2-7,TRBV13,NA,TGTGCCAGCGGGACAGGGGCGTACGAGCAGTACTTC,CASGTGAYEQYF
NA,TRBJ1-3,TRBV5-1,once,TGCGCCAGCAGTGGTTCGGGCAGGGACGTTGGAAACACCATATATTTT,CASSGSGRDVGNTIYF
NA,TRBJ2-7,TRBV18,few,TGTGCCAGCTCACCGGGGACTGTATCCTACGAGCAGTACTTC,CASSPGTVSYEQYF
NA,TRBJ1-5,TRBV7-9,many,TGTGCCAGCAGCCCAGGGACCGATCAGCCCCAGCATTTT,CASSPGTDQPQHF
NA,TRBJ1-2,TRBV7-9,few,TGTGCCAGCAGCTTACCAACACAGTACTATGGCTACACCTTC,CASSLPTQYYGYTF
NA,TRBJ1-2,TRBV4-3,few,TGCGCCAGCAGCCCCTCCGGGACACTGATAAACTATGGCTACACCTTC,CASSPSGTLINYGYTF
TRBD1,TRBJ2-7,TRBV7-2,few,TGTGCCAGCAGCCCCGGGACAGGGGATGAGCAGTACTTC,CASSPGTGDEQYF
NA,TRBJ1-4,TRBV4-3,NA,TGCGCCAGCAGCCAAGGACACCGGGACGTGGATGAAAAACTGTTTTTT,CASSQGHRDVDEKLFF
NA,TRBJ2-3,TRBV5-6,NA,TGTGCCAGCAGCTTGGTGCACGGTACGCAGTATTTT,CASSLVHGTQYF
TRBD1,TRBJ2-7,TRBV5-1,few,TGCGCCAGCAGCTTAACAGGGACAGAACTCTCCTACGAGCAGTACTTC,CASSLTGTELSYEQYF
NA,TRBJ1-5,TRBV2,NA,TGTGCCAGCAGTGAATATACAAATCAGCCCCAGCATTTT,CASSEYTNQPQHF
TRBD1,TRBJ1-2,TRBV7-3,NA,TGTGCCAGCAGCTGGTCGGACAGGCGGAATGGCTACACCTTC,CASSWSDRRNGYTF
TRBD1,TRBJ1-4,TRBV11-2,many,TGTGCCAGCAGGGATAACAGGGGTAATGAAAAACTGTTTTTT,CASRDNRGNEKLFF
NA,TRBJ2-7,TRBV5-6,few,TGTGCCAGCAGCTTGCCTCTGGGCACACCCTACGAGCAGTACTTC,CASSLPLGTPYEQYF
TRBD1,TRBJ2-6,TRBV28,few,TGTGCCACCGGGACAGGGGGCGCTGGGGCCAACGTCCTGACTTTC,CATGTGGAGANVLTF
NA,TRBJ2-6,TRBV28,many,TGTGCCAGCAGTCTGGTCTCTGGGGCCAACGTCCTGACTTTC,CASSLVSGANVLTF
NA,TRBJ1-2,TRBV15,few,TGTGCCACCAGCAGAGATCCAGGGGCGCACTATGGCTACACCTTC,CATSRDPGAHYGYTF
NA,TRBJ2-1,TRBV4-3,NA,TGCGCCAGCAGCCAAGAGCCCCGCAATGAGCAGTTCTTC,CASSQEPRNEQFF
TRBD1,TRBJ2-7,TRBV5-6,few,TGTGCCAGCAGCTTGGTCGGGACAGGGTTGTCCGAGCAGTACTTC,CASSLVGTGLSEQYF
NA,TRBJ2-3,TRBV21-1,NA,TGTGCCAGCAGCAAAGTGAACAGCACAGATACGCAGTATTTT,CASSKVNSTDTQYF
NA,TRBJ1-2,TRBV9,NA,TGTGCCAGCACCAGAATACAGGCGACCTATGGCTACACCTTC,CASTRIQATYGYTF
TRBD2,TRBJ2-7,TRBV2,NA,TGTGCCAGCAGTGAGTTTCAGCGGGAGGGCCGTCTGGACGAGCAGTACTTC,CASSEFQREGRLDEQYF
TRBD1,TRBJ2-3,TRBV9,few,TGTGCCAGCAGCGTACAACAGGGGAGAGATACGCAGTATTTT,CASSVQQGRDTQYF
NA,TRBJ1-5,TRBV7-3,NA,TGTGCCAGCAGCTTAACGGGGGACCGGGATCAGCCCCAGCATTTT,CASSLTGDRDQPQHF
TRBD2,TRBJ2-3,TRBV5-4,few,TGTGCCAGCAGCAGACTAGCGGGAGGCGTAGATACGCAGTATTTT,CASSRLAGGVDTQYF
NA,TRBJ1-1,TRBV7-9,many,TGTGCCAGCAGGCAGAGACAGGTGAACACTGAAGCTTTCTTT,CASRQRQVNTEAFF
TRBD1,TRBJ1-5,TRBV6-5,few,TGTGCCAGCAGTGTTACAGGGGCGAAGGAGCCCCAGCATTTT,CASSVTGAKEPQHF
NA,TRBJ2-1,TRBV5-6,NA,TGTGCCAGCAGCTCTGAAGCGACTAGCCCTTTAGGGGGGTTCTTC,CASSSEATSPLGGFF
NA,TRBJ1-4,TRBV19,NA,TGTGCCAGTAGTATAGATCTTCGGACACCGAATGCAACTAATGAAAAACTGTTTTTT,CASSIDLRTPNATNEKLFF
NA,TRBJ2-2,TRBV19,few,TGTGCCAGTACTAGGGGGAGCGGGGAGCTGTTTTTT,CASTRGSGELFF
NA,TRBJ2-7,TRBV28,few,TGTGCCAGCAGTTTAGGGGGTAGTCCCTCCTACGAGCAGTACTTC,CASSLGGSPSYEQYF
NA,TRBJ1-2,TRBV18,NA,TGTGCCAGCTCACAGAGGGCTCTCAACTATGGCTACACCTTC,CASSQRALNYGYTF
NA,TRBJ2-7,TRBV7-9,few,TGTGCCAGCAGCTTAGCTACACAGTCCTACGAGCAGTACTTC,CASSLATQSYEQYF
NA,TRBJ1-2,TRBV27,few,TGTGCCAGCAGCCCCCGGGGGGGCCTCTATGGCTACACCTTC,CASSPRGGLYGYTF
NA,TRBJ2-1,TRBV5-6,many,TGTGCCAGCAGCTTGTTGGATTCCTCCTACAATGAGCAGTTCTTC,CASSLLDSSYNEQFF
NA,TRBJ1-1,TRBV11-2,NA,TGTGCCAGCAGCCAACGAGAGTACACTGAAGCTTTCTTT,CASSQREYTEAFF
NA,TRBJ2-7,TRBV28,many,TGTGCCAGCAATCCTTCCCCTGCGTACGAGCAGTACTTC,CASNPSPAYEQYF